What follows are 20 T cell receptor beta chains derived from one specimen sequenced in a study of T-cell reconstitution after alpha-beta-depleted transplantation in children. It was with unique molecular identifiers that the TCRbeta library was prepared. In TCRdb, the PCR reads were re-called with MiXCR into one record per CDR3 protein. Seen here are 250,000 to 300,000 distinct CDR3 sequences, about a tenth observed once, and the top ten hold around 10%. Sequencing was performed on PBMCs from the stem cell graft donor, taken from the stem cell graft. The receptors were gathered from a human donor who donated a stem cell graft to a child with SCID.

The sample holds a few counts of this clonotype. V is TRBV5-1 and J is TRBJ2-7, with 8 bases aligning to TRBD2. Germline CDR1 is SGHRS and CDR2 is YFSETQ. V was pared by 6 bases and J by 1 base, with 6 bases of the junction left unmatched. The length of the CDR3 is 14 residues. CDR3 coding DNA: TGCGCCAGCACAGTTACTAGCGGATCCTACGAGCAGTACTTC. It yields the protein CASTVTSGSYEQYF.

The sample holds many counts of this clonotype. The chain uses TRBV28 and TRBJ1-3, with D possibly matching TRBD1 (5 bases). The CDR3 has 14 amino acids. CDR1 is MDHEN, CDR2 SYDVKM, per germline. Trimming took off 7 bases at V and 4 bases at J, with 14 bases between the two ends. The CDR3 protein is CASMEGRKGNTIYF. The CDR3 DNA reads TGTGCCAGCATGGAGGGACGGAAAGGAAACACCATATATTTT. Filled out from reference TRBV28 and TRBJ1-3, the complete variable domain reads DVKVTQSSRYLVKRTGEKVFLECVQDMDHENMFWYRQDPGLGLRLIYFSYDVKMKEKGDIPEGYSVSREKKERFSLILESASTNQTSMYLCASMEGRKGNTIYFGEGSWLTVV.

There are a few counts of this clonotype. The rearrangement links TRBV7-9 to TRBJ2-5; 7 nucleotides line up with TRBD1. After removal of 7 bases from V and 5 bases from J, the junction contained 13 bases not matched to a gene. The CDR3 runs to 15 residues. Germline CDR1 SEHNR, CDR2 FQNEAQ (reference sequence). The CDR3 DNA sequence: TGTGCCAGCACTAGACAACAGGGGTTGGGGGAGACCCAGTACTTC. Amino acids: CASTRQQGLGETQYF.

This clonotype was picked up a small number of times. The V gene is TRBV6-5, the J gene TRBJ2-5; D is ambiguous. Germline assignment: CDR1 MNHEY and CDR2 SVGAGI. Trimming took 5 bases from V and 5 from J, leaving 9 bases between them. The CDR3 is 12 amino acids. CDR3 region: CASSPGWETQYF. The CDR3, as DNA: TGTGCCAGCAGTCCCGGATGGGAGACCCAGTACTTC.

This rearrangement joins TRBV5-1 to TRBJ2-1, with 14 bases that match TRBD2. This CDR3 contains 19 residues. Germline V CDR1 and CDR2: SGHRS, YFSETQ. V was clipped by 2 bases and J by 7 bases; unmatched bases: 14. The CDR3 here is CASSFPGTSGGPGQNEQFF. The CDR3 bases are TGCGCCAGCAGCTTCCCTGGGACTAGCGGGGGCCCAGGGCAAAATGAGCAGTTCTTC.

This clonotype was seen a few times. The chain recombines TRBV5-1 with TRBJ2-1; D remains unclear. The germline V gene encodes CDR1 SGHRS and CDR2 YFSETQ. V lost 2 bases and J 6 bases, leaving 15 bases between the germline ends. CDR3 length equals 15 residues. The CDR3 nucleotides are TGCGCCAGCAGCTTTTTGACCCCGATGTCCAATGAGCAGTTCTTC. Amino acid sequence: CASSFLTPMSNEQFF.

This clonotype has a handful of counts. The V call is TRBV4-1, the J call TRBJ2-1; D is uncertain. Germline V gives CDR1 MGHRA, CDR2 YSYEKL. The germline V and J ends were trimmed by 10 bases and 7 bases, with 14 bases remaining between them. This CDR3 is built from 12 residues. In DNA, the CDR3 is TGCGCCACCCTATCCCCATGGAATGAGCAGTTCTTC. Amino acids: CATLSPWNEQFF.

This clonotype was found a few times. The rearrangement joins TRBV9 to TRBJ2-7; D is tentatively TRBD1 or TRBD2 (6 bases each). Germline CDR1 SGDLS, CDR2 YYNGEE. The CDR3 is 15 amino acids. Trimming pared 0 bases from V and 7 bases from J, leaving 17 bases between. For the CDR3, the DNA is TGTGCCAGCAGCGTAGGCGTGGGGGGCTCTTATGAGCAGTACTTC. It yields the protein CASSVGVGGSYEQYF.

This clonotype occurred a few times. The chain uses TRBV9 and TRBJ2-5; D gene ambiguous. Germline V gene data show CDR1 as SGDLS and CDR2 as YYNGEE. The CDR3 covers 13 residues. V lost 2 bases and J 10 bases, leaving 15 bases between the germline ends. The CDR3 sequence is CASSVLIDADQYF. CDR3 sequence (DNA): TGTGCCAGCAGCGTCCTGATAGATGCTGACCAGTACTTC.

The J gene is TRBJ1-2, the V gene TRBV3-1, with 12 nucleotides matching TRBD1. The germline gives CDR1 LGHDT, CDR2 YNNKEL (reference sequence). J lost 2 bases, V lost 0 bases, and 4 bases had no gene match. This CDR3 region has 17 residues. The CDR3 spells CASSQERDRGLNYGYTF. The DNA of the CDR3 is TGTGCCAGCAGCCAAGAAAGGGACAGGGGGCTAAACTATGGCTACACCTTC.

Only a few counts were recorded for this clonotype. The genes are TRBV20-1 and TRBJ2-1; the match to TRBD1 covers 10 bases. J gave up 3 bases and V 6 bases, and 8 bases lay outside the gene matches. The germline V gene has CDR1 DFQATT and CDR2 SNEGSKA (reference sequence). The CDR3 loop spans 15 amino acids. CDR3 protein: CSALRTGGFYNEQFF. CDR3 DNA sequence: TGCAGTGCCCTCAGGACAGGGGGATTCTACAATGAGCAGTTCTTC.

This rearrangement joins TRBV2 to TRBJ2-1, with D possibly matching TRBD2 (5 bases). This CDR3 is 11 amino acids long. The germline gives CDR1 SNHLY, CDR2 FYNNEI. V lost 6 bases, J lost 12 bases, and 12 bases lay in between. The chain's CDR3 is CASRAGEGQFF. The CDR3 nucleotides read TGTGCCAGCAGGGCCGGGGAAGGGCAGTTCTTC.

With respect to this clonotype: Since a much larger clone is just one base distant, this may be a read error. The chain uses TRBV7-3 and TRBJ1-2; the D gene is possibly TRBD1 (5 bases). The length of the CDR3 is 11 residues. CDR1 is SGHTA, CDR2 FQGTGA, per germline. The CDR3 DNA is TGTGCCAGCCCAGGGAGCTATAGCTACACCTTC. Its protein is CASPGSYSYTF. Combining the CDR3 with reference TRBV7-3 and TRBJ1-2 gives the whole variable domain GAGVSQTPSNKVTEKGKYVELRCDPISGHTALYWYRQSLGQGPEFLIYFQGTGAADDSGLPNDRFFAVRPEGSVSTLKIQRTERGDSAVYLCASPGSYSYTFGSGTRLTVV.

The V and J genes are TRBV14 and TRBJ2-1, with 11 nucleotides matching TRBD2. This CDR3 has 16 amino acids. J was trimmed by 8 bases and V by 4 bases; bases with no gene match: 10. CDR1 is SGHDN and CDR2 is FVKESK in the germline V gene. DNA of the CDR3: TGTGCCAGCAGCCCCTTTAGCGGGGGGGCGGCAGATGAGCAGTTCTTC. It encodes CASSPFSGGAADEQFF.

This clonotype was detected many times. J is TRBJ2-3 and V is TRBV10-3; D is perhaps TRBD1 (5 bases). The germline V gene encodes CDR1 ENHRY and CDR2 SYGVKD. The CDR3 runs to 12 residues. V gave up 10 bases and J gave up 4 bases, with 12 bases separating them. The CDR3 loop is CATGQGSDTQYF. The CDR3, as DNA: TGTGCCACGGGTCAGGGATCAGATACGCAGTATTTT.

This clonotype was seen only a few times. The chain is built from TRBV7-9 and TRBJ2-1; 8 bases are a match to TRBD1. V lost 1 base and J lost 6; bases outside the gene matches: 2. There are 14 residues in the CDR3. Germline loops: CDR1 SEHNR, CDR2 FQNEAQ (reference sequence). This chain's CDR3 is CASSLVTGGNEQFF. The CDR3 coding sequence is TGTGCCAGCAGCTTAGTAACAGGGGGCAATGAGCAGTTCTTC.

The V call is TRBV12-3 or TRBV12-4, the J call TRBJ1-5; D remains unclear. The CDR3 is 12 residues long. V was shortened by 6 bases and J by 6 bases, with 9 bases between the two germline ends. The CDR3 coding sequence is TGTGCCAGCAGCTCCGACCCTCAGCCCCAGCATTTT. Translating it yields CASSSDPQPQHF.

This clonotype showed up just a few times. The chain recombines TRBV5-4 with TRBJ2-5; 12 bases line up with TRBD2. CDR3 length: 16 residues. Trimming removed 2 bases from V and 1 base from J; junction bases left unmatched: 3. Germline CDR1 reads SGHNT; CDR2 reads YYREEE (reference sequence). As DNA, the CDR3 is TGTGCCAGCAGCTTTCCGACTAGCGGGGGCCAAGAGACCCAGTACTTC. This sequence encodes CASSFPTSGGQETQYF.

The chain has TRBV10-3 and TRBJ1-2; D not certain. This CDR3 contains 13 residues. CDR1 and CDR2 from the germline V gene are ENHRY and SYGVKD. Deletions cut 6 bases from V and 0 bases from J, with 8 bases between. CDR3 protein: CAISPRTNYGYTF. In DNA form, the CDR3 reads TGTGCCATCAGCCCGAGGACTAACTATGGCTACACCTTC.

This clonotype was detected only a few times. This chain joins TRBV29-1 and TRBJ2-7, with D perhaps matching TRBD1 or TRBD2 (5 bases each). This CDR3 comprises 13 residues. The ends were cut back, 4 bases at V and 3 bases at J, with 13 bases in the middle. Germline V gene sequence: CDR1 SQVTM, CDR2 ANQGSEA. In DNA, the CDR3 is TGCAGCGTTGCATCGGGACGGTTCTACGAGCAGTACTTC. It codes for CSVASGRFYEQYF.